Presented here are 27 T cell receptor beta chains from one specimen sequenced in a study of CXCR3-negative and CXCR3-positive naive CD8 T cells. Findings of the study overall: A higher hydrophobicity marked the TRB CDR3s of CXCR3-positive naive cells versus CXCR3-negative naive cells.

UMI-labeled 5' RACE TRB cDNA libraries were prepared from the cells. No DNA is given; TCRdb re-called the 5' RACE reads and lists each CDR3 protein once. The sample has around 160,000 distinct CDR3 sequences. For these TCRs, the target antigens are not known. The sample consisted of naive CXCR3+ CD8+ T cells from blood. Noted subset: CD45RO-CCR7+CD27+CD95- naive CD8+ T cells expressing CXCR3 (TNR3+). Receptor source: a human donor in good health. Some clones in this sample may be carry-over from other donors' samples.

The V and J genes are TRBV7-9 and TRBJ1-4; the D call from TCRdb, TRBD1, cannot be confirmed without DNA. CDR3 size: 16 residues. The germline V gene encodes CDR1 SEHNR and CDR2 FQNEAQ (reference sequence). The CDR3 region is CASSSALTGLNEKLFF.

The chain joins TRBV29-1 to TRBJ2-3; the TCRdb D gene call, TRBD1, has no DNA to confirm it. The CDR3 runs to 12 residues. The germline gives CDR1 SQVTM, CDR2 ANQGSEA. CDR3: CSEGRGTDTQYF.

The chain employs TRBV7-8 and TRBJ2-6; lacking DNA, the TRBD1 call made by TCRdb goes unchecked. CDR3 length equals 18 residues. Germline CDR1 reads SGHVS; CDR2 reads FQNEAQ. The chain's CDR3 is CASSSDRDGFSGANVLTF.

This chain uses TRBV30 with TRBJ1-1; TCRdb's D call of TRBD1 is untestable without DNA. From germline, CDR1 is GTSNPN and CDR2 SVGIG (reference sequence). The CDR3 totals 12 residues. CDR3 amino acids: CAWRRGLTEAFF.

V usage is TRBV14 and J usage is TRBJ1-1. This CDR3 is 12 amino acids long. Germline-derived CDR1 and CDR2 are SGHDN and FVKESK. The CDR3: CASSQLGTEAFF.

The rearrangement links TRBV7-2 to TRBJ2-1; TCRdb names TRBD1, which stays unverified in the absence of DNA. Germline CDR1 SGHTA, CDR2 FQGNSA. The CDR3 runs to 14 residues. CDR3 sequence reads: CARSFLPGYNEQFF.

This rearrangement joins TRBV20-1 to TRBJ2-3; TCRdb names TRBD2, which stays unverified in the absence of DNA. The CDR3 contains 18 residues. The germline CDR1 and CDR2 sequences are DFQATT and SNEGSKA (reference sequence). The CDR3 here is CSASPRWVSSGFTDTQYF.

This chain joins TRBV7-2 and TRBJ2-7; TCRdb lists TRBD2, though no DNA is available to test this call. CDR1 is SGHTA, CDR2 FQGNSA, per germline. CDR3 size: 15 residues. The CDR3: CASSHPASSPYEQYF.

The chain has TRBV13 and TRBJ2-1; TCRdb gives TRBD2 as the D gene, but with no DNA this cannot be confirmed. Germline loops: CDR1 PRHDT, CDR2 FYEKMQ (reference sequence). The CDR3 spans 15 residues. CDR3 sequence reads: CASSPRAGDQDEQFF.

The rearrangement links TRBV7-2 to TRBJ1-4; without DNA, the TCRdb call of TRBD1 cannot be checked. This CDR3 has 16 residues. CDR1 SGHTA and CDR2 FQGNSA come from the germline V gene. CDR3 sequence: CASSFWGIGTNEKLFF.

Here the CDR3 reads CASSPRPLDWPNNEQFF. The genes are TRBV7-3 and TRBJ2-1; as DNA is missing, the TRBD1 call by TCRdb cannot be tested. The length of the CDR3 is 17 residues. The germline V gene has CDR1 SGHTA and CDR2 FQGTGA.

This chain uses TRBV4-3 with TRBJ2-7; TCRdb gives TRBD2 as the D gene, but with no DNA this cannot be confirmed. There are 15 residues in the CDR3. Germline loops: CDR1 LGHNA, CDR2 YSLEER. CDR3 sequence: CASSQELAGDYEQYF.

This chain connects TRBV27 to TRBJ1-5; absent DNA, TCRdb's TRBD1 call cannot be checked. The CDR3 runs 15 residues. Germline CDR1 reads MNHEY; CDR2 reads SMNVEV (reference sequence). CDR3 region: CASSLGQGAHQPQHF.

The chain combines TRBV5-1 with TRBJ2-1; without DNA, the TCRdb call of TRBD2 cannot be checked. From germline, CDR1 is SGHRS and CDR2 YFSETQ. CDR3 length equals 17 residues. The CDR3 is CASSLGTSGGPDNEQFF.

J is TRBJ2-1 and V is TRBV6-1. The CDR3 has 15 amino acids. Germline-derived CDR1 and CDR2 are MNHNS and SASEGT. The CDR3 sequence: CASSEDFSSYNEQFF.

The CDR3 reads CASSSQGNTGELFF. The chain has TRBV2 and TRBJ2-2. The V gene's germline CDR1 is SNHLY and CDR2 FYNNEI. This CDR3 is 14 amino acids long.

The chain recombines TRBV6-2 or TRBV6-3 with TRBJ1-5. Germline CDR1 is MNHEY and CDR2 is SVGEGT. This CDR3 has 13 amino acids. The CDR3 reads CASSTVLNQPQHF.

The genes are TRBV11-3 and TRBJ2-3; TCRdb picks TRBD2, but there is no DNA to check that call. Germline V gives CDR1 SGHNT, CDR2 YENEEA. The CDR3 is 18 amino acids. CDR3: CASSSGLAGGQSGDTQYF. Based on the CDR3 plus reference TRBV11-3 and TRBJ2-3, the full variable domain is EAGVVQSPRYKIIEKKQPVAFWCNPISGHNTLYWYLQNLGQGPELLIRYENEEAVDDSQLPKDRFSAERLKGVDSTLKIQPAELGDSAVYLCASSSGLAGGQSGDTQYFGPGTRLTVL.

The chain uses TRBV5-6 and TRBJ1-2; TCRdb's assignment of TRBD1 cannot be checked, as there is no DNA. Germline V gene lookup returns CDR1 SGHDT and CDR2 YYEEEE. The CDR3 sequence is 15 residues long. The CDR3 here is CASSSTGGAFRGYTF.

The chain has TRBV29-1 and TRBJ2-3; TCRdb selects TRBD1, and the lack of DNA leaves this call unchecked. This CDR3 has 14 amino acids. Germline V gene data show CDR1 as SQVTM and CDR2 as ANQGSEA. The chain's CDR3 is CGVEDDSLIDTQYF.

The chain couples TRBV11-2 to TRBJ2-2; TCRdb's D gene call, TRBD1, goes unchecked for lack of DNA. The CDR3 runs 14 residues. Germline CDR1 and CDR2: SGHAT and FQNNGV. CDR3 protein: CASSLSGDTGELFF.

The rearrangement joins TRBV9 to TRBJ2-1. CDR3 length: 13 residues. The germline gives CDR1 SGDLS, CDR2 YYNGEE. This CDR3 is CASSGGPYNEQFF.

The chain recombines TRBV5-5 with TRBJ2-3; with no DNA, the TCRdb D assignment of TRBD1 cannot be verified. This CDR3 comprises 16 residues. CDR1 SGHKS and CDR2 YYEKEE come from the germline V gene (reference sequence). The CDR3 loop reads CASSLPWRGGADTQYF.

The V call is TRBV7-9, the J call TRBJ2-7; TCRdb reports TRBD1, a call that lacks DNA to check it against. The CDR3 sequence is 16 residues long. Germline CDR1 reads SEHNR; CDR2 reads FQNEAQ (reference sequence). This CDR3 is CASSTPPGTGTYEQYF.

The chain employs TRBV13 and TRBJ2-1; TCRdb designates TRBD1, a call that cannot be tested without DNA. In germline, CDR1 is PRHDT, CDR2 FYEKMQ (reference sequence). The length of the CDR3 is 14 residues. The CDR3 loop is CASSLNRGPTEQFF.

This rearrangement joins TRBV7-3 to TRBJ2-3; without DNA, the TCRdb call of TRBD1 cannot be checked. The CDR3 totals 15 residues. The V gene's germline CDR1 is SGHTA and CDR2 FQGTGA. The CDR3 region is CASSLTLAGVDTQYF.

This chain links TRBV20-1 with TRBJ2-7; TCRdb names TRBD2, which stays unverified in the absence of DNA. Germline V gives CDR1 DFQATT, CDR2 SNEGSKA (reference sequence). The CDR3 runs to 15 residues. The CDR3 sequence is CSARGGGDFSWEQYF.